The rows below give T cell receptor beta chains drawn from one sample of a study of CD8 T cells in Susac syndrome. TCRdb re-called the immunoSEQ multiplex PCR reads with MiXCR, one entry per CDR3 protein. The table records 100,000 to 150,000 distinct CDR3 sequences, 90% to 95% of them present only once. Sequencing used CD8+ T cells from PBMCs. These receptors came from a human donor with Susac syndrome. Each CDR3 is given with its conserved first and last residue. A D gene is named only where the DNA matches it firmly. A row's size may be missing; if present it is once, few, many or a size class.

D gene	clone size	V gene	J gene	CDR3 DNA	CDR3 protein
-	-	TRBV9	TRBJ2-1	TGTGCCAGCAGCGGACAGCGTTCGGGCCTGGGTAATGAGCAGTTCTTC	CASSGQRSGLGNEQFF
-	-	TRBV4-1	TRBJ2-7	TGCGCCAGCAGCCAAGGGACGGCGGAGGCCTACGAGCAGTACTTC	CASSQGTAEAYEQYF
-	-	TRBV27	TRBJ1-2	TGTGCCAGCAGTTTGGCGCAGGGGCACTATGGCTACACCTTC	CASSLAQGHYGYTF
-	-	TRBV27	TRBJ2-3	TGTGCCAGCAGTTTGGGGGCAGGGGCAGATACGCAGTATTTT	CASSLGAGADTQYF
TRBD2	-	TRBV6-4	TRBJ2-3	TGTGCCAGCAGTGAGGAAGCGGGGGCCCACACAGATACGCAGTATTTT	CASSEEAGAHTDTQYF
-	-	TRBV20-1	TRBJ2-7	TGCAGTGCTAGAACCTCCGATGGGACCAGACCCTACGAGCAGTACTTC	CSARTSDGTRPYEQYF
TRBD2	-	TRBV12-3/TRBV12-4	TRBJ2-7	TGTGCCAGCAGTTTGGGTAGCGGGAGTTACGAGCAGTACTTC	CASSLGSGSYEQYF
-	-	TRBV7-3	TRBJ2-2	TGTGCCAGCAGATCCGGGACTTCACCTACCGGGGAGCTGTTTTTT	CASRSGTSPTGELFF
TRBD1	-	TRBV20-1	TRBJ2-2	TGCAGTGCTAGAGACCCAGGACAGGGGGATTGGGGCGGGGAGCTGTTTTTT	CSARDPGQGDWGGELFF
-	-	TRBV7-9	TRBJ2-1	TGTGCCAGCAGCTTAGGGCTAGCGATTGAGCAGTTCTTC	CASSLGLAIEQFF
TRBD1	once	TRBV7-2	TRBJ2-3	TGTGCCAGCAGCACACCTGACAGGGATGAGACAGATACGCAGTATTTT	CASSTPDRDETDTQYF
-	-	TRBV6-4	TRBJ2-1	TGTGCCAGCAGTGCGACCGTCGGGAGTGGCAATGAGCAGTTCTTC	CASSATVGSGNEQFF
-	few	TRBV9	TRBJ2-1	TGTGCCAGCAGCGTAGCCGGTTACAATGAGCAGTTCTTC	CASSVAGYNEQFF
-	-	TRBV12-3/TRBV12-4	TRBJ1-1	TGTGCCAGCAGTTGTGCAGGGTGCACTGAAGCTTTCTTT	CASSCAGCTEAFF
-	-	TRBV9	TRBJ2-3	TGTGCCAGCAGCCGAGCGGGTAGCACAGATACGCAGTATTTT	CASSRAGSTDTQYF
-	once	TRBV5-6	TRBJ2-1	TGTGCCAGCAGCTTGGGACGAAATGAGCAGTTCTTC	CASSLGRNEQFF
TRBD1	-	TRBV5-1	TRBJ1-1	TGCGCCAGCAGCTCCTCAGGGGGGAACACTGAAGCTTTCTTT	CASSSSGGNTEAFF
TRBD2	-	TRBV29-1	TRBJ2-1	TGCAGCGGGACTAGCGCCCCCGGGGGTGAGCAGTTCTTC	CSGTSAPGGEQFF
TRBD1	few	TRBV27	TRBJ1-1	TGTGCCAGCAGACCGGGGACAGGGATCACTGAAGCTTTCTTT	CASRPGTGITEAFF
-	-	TRBV2	TRBJ1-5	TGTGCCAGCAGTGAAGCGTTCGGGAGCCAGGGCAATCAGCCCCAGCATTTT	CASSEAFGSQGNQPQHF
TRBD2	-	TRBV6-4	TRBJ2-2	TGTGCCAGCGGTAGCGGGGGCGGCGCCGGGGAGCTGTTTTTT	CASGSGGGAGELFF
-	-	TRBV2	TRBJ2-5	TGTGCCAGCAGCGGGACCCCGGACCAAGAGACCCAGTACTTC	CASSGTPDQETQYF
-	-	TRBV7-2	TRBJ2-4	TGTGCCAGCAGCCATCCGGGACAACCTTCCCTTTTC	CASSHPGQPSLF
TRBD2	-	TRBV6-5	TRBJ2-7	TGTGCCAGCAGTCAACTAGCGGGGAGCTCCTACGAGCAGTACTTC	CASSQLAGSSYEQYF
TRBD1	-	TRBV12-3/TRBV12-4	TRBJ2-6	TGTGCGACCGGACAGGAAATTCCCTCTGGGGCCAACGTCCTGACTTTC	CATGQEIPSGANVLTF
-	-	TRBV11-1	TRBJ2-1	TGTGCCAGCAGCTTCGGTAGCGGACTATACAATGAGCAGTTCTTC	CASSFGSGLYNEQFF
TRBD1	-	TRBV5-4	TRBJ2-7	TGTGCCAGCAGCTTGGAGACAGGGGCAACCTACGAGCAGTACTTC	CASSLETGATYEQYF
TRBD2	-	TRBV12-3/TRBV12-4	TRBJ2-1	TGTGCCAGCAGTTTTCCGACTAGCGGGACTACGGTAGAGCAGTTCTTC	CASSFPTSGTTVEQFF
TRBD1	-	TRBV30	TRBJ2-1	TGTGCCCGTACTCCCGGGACAGGGGGAGAGCAGTTCTTC	CARTPGTGGEQFF
-	-	TRBV24-1	TRBJ2-2	TGTGCCACCAGTGATTTGCGGCAGATTAGCGGGGAGCTGTTTTTT	CATSDLRQISGELFF
-	-	TRBV20-1	TRBJ1-1	TGCAGTGCTAGGGATTGGGACAACACTGAAGCTTTCTTT	CSARDWDNTEAFF